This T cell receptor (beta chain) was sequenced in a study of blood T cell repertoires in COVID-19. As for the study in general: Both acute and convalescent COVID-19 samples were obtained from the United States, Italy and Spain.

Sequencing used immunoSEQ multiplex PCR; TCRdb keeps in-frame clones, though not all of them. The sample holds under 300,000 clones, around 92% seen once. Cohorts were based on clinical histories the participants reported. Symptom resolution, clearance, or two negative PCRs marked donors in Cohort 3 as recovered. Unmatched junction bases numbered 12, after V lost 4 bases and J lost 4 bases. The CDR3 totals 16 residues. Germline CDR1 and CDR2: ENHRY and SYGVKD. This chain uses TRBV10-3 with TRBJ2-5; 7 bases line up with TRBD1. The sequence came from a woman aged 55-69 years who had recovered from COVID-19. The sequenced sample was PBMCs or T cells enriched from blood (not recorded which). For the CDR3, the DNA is TGTGCCATCAGTGCGACAGGGTCAGGCCTGGGAGAGACCCAGTACTTC. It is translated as CAISATGSGLGETQYF.